This T cell receptor (beta chain) was identified during a study of cytomegalovirus exposure and HLA in healthy donors (TCRdb year 2017). For context, the study as a whole: According to an earlier analysis of 587 of the donors, some 170 million T cells yielded over 90 million unique TCR beta sequences and 250 to 350 Gb of sequence data. An early release covering over 500 HLA-typed donors comprised about 320 gigabases of sequencing data and approximately 85 million unique TCR sequences. Of the roughly 410 genotyped donors, 75% to 85% were placed in the genetic ancestry cluster associated with self-reported Caucasian donors. The aim of the study was to test whether cataloging public T cell receptors could identify signatures of past pathogen exposure. Using immunosequencing, the study profiled T cell repertoires from 500 to 800 subjects and related those repertoires to cytomegalovirus serostatus. In addition to the first cohort of 500 to 850 subjects, a separate validation cohort of 100 to 150 different subjects was used. To predict cytomegalovirus infection status, the study brought together high-throughput TCR immunosequencing, statistical association of individual TCRs with disease status, and machine learning. A later analysis re-analyzed previously published TCR beta repertoires from approximately 670 donors and added high-resolution HLA genotyping to study TCR occurrence patterns. Rather than using new phenotypic data, the later analysis identified candidate immune exposures from TCR beta sequences and from how often those sequences occurred across donors. To decide whether each TCR beta V gene segment behaved as functional or pseudogenic, an earlier analysis of 587 of the donors relied on high-throughput TCR beta sequencing. Donor age, sex, ethnicity and CMV serostatus were collected together with the repertoire data. A later genetic analysis took genome-wide SNP genotypes for about 55% of the 666 donors and used that subset as a discovery cohort. All discovery cohort repertoires had been generated on a single sequencing platform. Both class I and class II loci were covered by HLA typing, at four-digit resolution. Typing coverage differed by locus: A, B, C, DRB1 and DQB1 were typed in roughly 629-630 donors, DQA1 in 500 to 550, DPA1 in around 580, and DPB1 in 450 to 490. Roughly five DR-DQ haplotypes were handled as single units for association and clustering because linkage in the cohort was strong. On average, around 200,000 unique TCR beta nucleotide sequences were sequenced per donor among about 400 genotyped donors of the cohort, with roughly 20% of those sequences being non-productive. Paper-wide results and their limitations: Linkage disequilibrium might explain the correlated functional status among segregating V segments, but an unknown experimental factor could not be ruled out. A further reported finding was that TCR beta sequences accurately predicted the HLA-A and HLA-B alleles for most subjects in the first cohort. A few of the identified cytomegalovirus-associated TCR beta chains were confirmed in vitro to be specific for cytomegalovirus antigens. While some public TCRs were present in many individuals, most TCR sequences turned up only very rarely across donors. Roughly uniform sequencing depth across donors was assumed in presence/absence analyses, although this assumption may not hold. The cohort was sequenced for TCR beta chains only, and without alpha or paired-chain data the features that could be detected were limited. A later analysis found that TCR association rates varied across HLA loci, with DRB1 alleles showing the most associated TCRs and HLA-C alleles the fewest. The earlier analysis of approximately 540 of the donors excluded some 15 rarely observed V segments, including chromosome 9 orphons, because counts were too low. The study listed 170 or so TCR beta chains as associated with cytomegalovirus. In a later analysis, 16,951 TCR beta sequences were associated with specific HLA alleles at a false discovery rate of 0.05. Cytomegalovirus status was reported to be diagnosed by the classifier with high specificity and sensitivity in both the original and validation cohorts. When HLA alleles, especially DR and DQ, strongly co-occurred, TCR associations were difficult to assign to individual alleles. The authors suggested that the approach could potentially be generalized to other disease states and immunological phenotypes. A group of highly shared sequence variants was considered likely to be a technical artifact of the sequencing pipeline. In an earlier analysis of about 550 of the donors, most TCR beta V segments were observed in productive rearrangements about 87% or about 30% of the time, broadly matching IMGT annotations. Immune exposure information for the cohort was limited to CMV serostatus. According to a later analysis, parvovirus B19, influenza, CMV and Epstein-Barr virus appeared linked to several top co-occurrence clusters. A later analysis found that most CMV-associated TCR beta chains appeared HLA-restricted, with HLA associations seemingly driven largely by CMV exposure. Compared with equally common non-associated chains, HLA-associated TCR beta chains in a later analysis were more clonally expanded and had lower generation probabilities. Because some donors lacked HLA typing at each locus, the association tests relied only on the typed subset. A later genetic analysis associated a missense DCLRE1C variant with V-gene and J-gene trimming of TCR beta chains, and an independent cohort replicated the association. Some IMGT-functional V segments, including TRBV6-2 and TRBV6-3, could not be distinguished by the 87-base-pair reads and were therefore excluded. In a later genetic analysis, fewer N-insertions in productive TCRs were reported among donors in an Asian-associated ancestry cluster than the roughly 700-donor mean.

Points on this clone: Its target antigen remains unknown. Base qualities were left out, and no much larger clone turns up one base away.

The cohort consisted of 666 healthy bone marrow donors. Cohort members were all nominally healthy when sampled, although unrecorded immune exposures were likely present. The donor was CMV seropositive and was included in the group of 250 to 300 seropositive cohort members. Each donor provided a peripheral blood sample, and peripheral blood mononuclear cells were used for TCR beta sequencing. Genomic DNA was extracted from the blood cell samples with the Qiagen DNeasy Blood Extraction Kit. Receptors were amplified or captured by the immunoSEQ multiplex PCR assay. A mixture of 60 forward primers for TCR Vbeta segments and 13 reverse primers for TCR Jbeta segments was used in the multiplex PCR. A multiplex PCR assay on genomic DNA amplified the CDR3 region of rearranged TCR beta genes. Amplified TCR beta libraries were sequenced as 87-base-pair reads on the Illumina HiSeq System. The study's own analysis went as follows. A later analysis tallied some 79 million unique TCR beta chains across the 700 or so repertoires, and approximately 12 million of those chains were shared by two or more donors. Raw reads were error-corrected and collapsed into unique sequences with a nearest-neighbor algorithm that merged closely related sequences to remove PCR and sequencing errors. To assign V, D and J gene segments, CDR3 sequences were aligned to IMGT reference sequences. For a sequence to be retained, a match of at least six nucleotides was required to both a V gene segment and a J gene segment. Rearrangements were called productive when the CDR3 lacked stop codons and stayed in frame with V and J; all others were non-productive. Following IMGT convention, CDR3 was defined as the stretch from the second conserved V-encoded cysteine to the conserved J-encoded phenylalanine. The earlier analysis of some 550 of the donors excluded any sequence lacking an unambiguous match to a single V gene segment. In an earlier analysis of 587 of the donors, V segments were called functional above 56.7% productive rearrangements and were called segregating when the between-donor standard deviation exceeded 5%. A statistical classification framework was built for diagnosing cytomegalovirus status from the catalog of TCR beta chain sequences. A later analysis assigned V and J genes by comparing TCR nucleotide sequences with IMGT/GENE-DB human TR gene sequences. In a later analysis, CDR3 sequences and most-parsimonious VDJ recombination scenarios were assigned using the TCRdist pipeline. In a later analysis, each TCR beta chain was defined by its CDR3 amino acid sequence together with its V-gene family, and reads without a unique V-gene family were excluded. As a way to deal with suspected cross-contamination and a sequencing artifact, a later analysis dropped hundreds of nucleotide sequences that were highly shared and had low generation probability. For each public chain, a later analysis derived a clonal expansion index from normalized ranks of inferred template counts within each repertoire. Generation probabilities in a later analysis came from a VDJ recombination model fitted to out-of-frame rearrangements, and those results were checked against IGoR. A later analysis scored TCR-TCR, TCR-HLA and TCR-CMV co-occurrence with hypergeometric tests, applying a repertoire-size bias correction to TCR pairs. False discovery rates were estimated in a later analysis by permuting HLA or CMV assignments 20 times. In a later analysis, co-occurring TCRs were grouped with DBSCAN, and TCRdist sequence similarity was added when clustering was performed within HLA-allele-positive subsets. Co-occurrence clustering excluded repertoires with fewer than 30,000 or more than 120,000 public chains, plus five with anomalous nucleotide sharing. As stored in TCRdb, this immuneACCESS dataset retains in-frame rearrangements with V and J assigned. A fraction of the clones does not appear; measured against another copy, unresolved V genes explain less than half of the discrepancy, and the remainder lacks a known reason. The V and J calls and clone size are taken from that table; D and trimming were inferred from the DNA. The sample yields about 120,000 clones; over 70% were counted once. Around 10% of the sample belongs to the ten largest clones.

As encoded in the germline V gene (reference sequence), CDR1 is MNHNY while CDR2 is SVGAGI. The CDR3, from cysteine to phenylalanine, totals 15 residues. The entry retains the CDR3 DNA only, 45 bases that are in frame from base 1. Trimmed from V: 5 bases; trimmed from J: 4 bases; junction bases lacking a gene match: 7. The receptor was derived from a woman between 45 and 65 years old in good health and CMV-seropositive. The receptor chain draws on TRBV6-6 and TRBJ1-3; a stretch of 8 junction bases matches TRBD1. Sequencing was done on a sample of PBMCs. At the DNA level, the sequence is TGTGCCAGCAGTACCGGACAGGGAGCAGGAAACACCATATATTTT. It is translated as CASSTGQGAGNTIYF.